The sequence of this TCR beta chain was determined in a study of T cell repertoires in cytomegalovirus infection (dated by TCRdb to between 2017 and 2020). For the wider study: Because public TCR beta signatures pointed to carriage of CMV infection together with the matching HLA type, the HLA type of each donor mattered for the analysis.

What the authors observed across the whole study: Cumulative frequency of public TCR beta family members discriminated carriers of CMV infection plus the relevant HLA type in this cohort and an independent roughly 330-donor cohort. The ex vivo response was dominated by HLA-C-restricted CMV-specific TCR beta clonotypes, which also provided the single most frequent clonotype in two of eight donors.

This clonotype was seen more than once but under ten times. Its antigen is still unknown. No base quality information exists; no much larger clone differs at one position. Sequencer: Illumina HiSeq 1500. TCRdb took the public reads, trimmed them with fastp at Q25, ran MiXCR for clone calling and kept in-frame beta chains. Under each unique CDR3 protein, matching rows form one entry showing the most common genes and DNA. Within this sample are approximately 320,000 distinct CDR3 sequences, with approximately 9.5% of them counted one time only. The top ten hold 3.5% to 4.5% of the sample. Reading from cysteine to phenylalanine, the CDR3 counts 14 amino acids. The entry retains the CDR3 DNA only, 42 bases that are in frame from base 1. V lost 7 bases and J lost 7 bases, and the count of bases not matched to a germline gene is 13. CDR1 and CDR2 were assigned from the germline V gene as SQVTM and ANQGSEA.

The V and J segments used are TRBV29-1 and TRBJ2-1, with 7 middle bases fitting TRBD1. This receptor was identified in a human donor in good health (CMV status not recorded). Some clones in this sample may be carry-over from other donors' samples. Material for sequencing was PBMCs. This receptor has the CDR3 CSATEGARGNEQFF. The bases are TGCAGCGCCACTGAGGGGGCTAGGGGGAATGAGCAGTTCTTC.